The T cell receptor beta chain under discussion was sequenced for a study of shared clonotypes between healthy human individuals. Study-wide findings and caveats: Estimated clonotype richness was generally higher in naive than memory subsets.

This clone showed up many times. What it binds is not known. Once extracted for a subset, genomic DNA was divided evenly among several immunoSEQ plates. The assay was immunoSEQ multiplex PCR, and TCRdb's table has in-frame clones only and misses some. The table shows about 100,000 clones, with more than 65% occurring only once. This receptor was obtained from a woman younger than 45 in good health. Sequences were obtained from memory CD8+ T cells sorted from blood. The subset: CD45RO+ cells pooled with CCR7-negative TemRA cells.

The CDR3 is CASGEGTANEKLFF. For the CDR3, the DNA is TGTGCCAGCGGGGAGGGGACAGCTAATGAAAAACTGTTTTTT. The chain carries TRBV2 and TRBJ1-4, with 7 bases matching TRBD1. Unmatched junction bases numbered 6, after V lost 8 bases and J lost 3 bases. Germline CDR1 is SNHLY and CDR2 is FYNNEI. The CDR3 is 14 residues long.